A selection of T cell receptor beta chains follows, all from one sample in a study of siplizumab effects on memory and regulatory T cells. Some clones are missing from TCRdb's copy, which holds only in-frame ones; the method was immunoSEQ multiplex PCR. The sample has some 20,000 clones, approximately 46% seen once. These receptors lack a known antigen. What was sequenced was CFSE-low (dividing) CD4+ T cells sorted from an allogeneic mixed lymphocyte reaction. Every receptor here comes from a human donor in good health; the cells came from an allogeneic mixed lymphocyte reaction. CDR3s include the opening cysteine and the closing phenylalanine or tryptophan. The D gene is left open where the match is weak. Clone size is not always given. Where it is, it says once, few, many or a class for expanded clones.

D	V	J	size	DNA	CDR3
-	TRBV11-2	TRBJ2-2	-	TGTGCCAGCAGCTTAGACTCGAACACCGGGGAGCTGTTTTTT	CASSLDSNTGELFF
-	TRBV7-3	TRBJ2-5	once	TGTGCCAGCAGCCGGGACCGAGAAGAGACCCAGTACTTC	CASSRDREETQYF
-	TRBV27	TRBJ2-3	-	TGTGCCAGCAGTTTCTCTAGGGGAGTGGATACGCAGTATTTT	CASSFSRGVDTQYF
-	TRBV7-2	TRBJ1-2	medium-sized	TGTGCCAGCAGCCAGGATTACTTCTATGGCTACACCTTC	CASSQDYFYGYTF
-	TRBV7-9	TRBJ2-3	few	TGTGCCAGCAGCATTAGCGGTTTCACAGATACGCAGTATTTT	CASSISGFTDTQYF
-	TRBV5-1	TRBJ2-7	few	TGCGCCAGCAGCAACCCCCGGGGGGCGGGGGAGCAGTACTTC	CASSNPRGAGEQYF
-	TRBV2	TRBJ1-1	once	TGTGCCAGCGGGTTAGGGCCACTGAACACTGAAGCTTTCTTT	CASGLGPLNTEAFF
TRBD1	TRBV18	TRBJ1-3	-	TGTGCCAGCTCACCACCGGGACAGGGAGCTGGAAACACCATATATTTT	CASSPPGQGAGNTIYF
-	TRBV5-1	TRBJ2-6	few	TGCGCCAGCATGAATTTAGGGGCTGGGGCCAACGTCCTGACTTTC	CASMNLGAGANVLTF
-	TRBV30	TRBJ1-5	few	TGTGCCTGGAGTCGACGGGGCAATCAGCCCCAGCATTTT	CAWSRRGNQPQHF
-	TRBV4-1	TRBJ2-1	few	TGCGCCAGCAGCCAAGATTACCTACCTAGCTCCTACAATGAGCAGTTCTTC	CASSQDYLPSSYNEQFF
-	TRBV7-3	TRBJ2-3	-	TGTGCCAGCAGCCCTAGTCGACAAGTCACAGATACGCAGTATTTT	CASSPSRQVTDTQYF
-	TRBV7-7	TRBJ2-3	-	TGTGCCAGCAGCCCCGGGACAGATACGCAGTATTTT	CASSPGTDTQYF
-	TRBV4-2	TRBJ2-7	once	TGTGCCAGCAGCCAACCCCCCGGAGGGAGCGAGCAGTACTTC	CASSQPPGGSEQYF
TRBD2	TRBV7-6	TRBJ2-1	-	TGTGCCAGCAGCGCAACTAGCGGGATATACAATGAGCAGTTCTTC	CASSATSGIYNEQFF
TRBD2	TRBV18	TRBJ2-5	few	TGTGCCAGCTCACCACTAGCGGGCATCCAAGAGACCCAGTACTTC	CASSPLAGIQETQYF
-	TRBV11-2	TRBJ2-1	-	TGTGCCAGCAGCACCCTAGAGGGTATCAATGAGCAGTTCTTC	CASSTLEGINEQFF
-	TRBV4-3	TRBJ2-6	once	TGCGCCAGCAGCCAGCGGGGATCCGGGGCCAACGTCCTGACTTTC	CASSQRGSGANVLTF
-	TRBV6-5	TRBJ1-2	few	TGTGCCAGCACCGACCTGGGGGGTGGCTACACCTTC	CASTDLGGGYTF
TRBD1	TRBV5-4	TRBJ2-2	medium-sized	TGTGCCAGCAGCTTGCCCACCTCCGGGACAGGGTTGTCCGGGGAGCTGTTTTTT	CASSLPTSGTGLSGELFF
-	TRBV29-1	TRBJ1-1	-	TGCAGCGGGGGAGGAGGAACACATAAGAACACTGAAGCTTTCTTT	CSGGGGTHKNTEAFF
-	TRBV29-1	TRBJ2-7	few	TGCAGCGTGTGGACAGCCCCCTACTACGAGCAGTACTTC	CSVWTAPYYEQYF
-	TRBV11-2	TRBJ2-5	-	TGTGCCAGCAGCTTATCGGTACCGAGAGAGACCCAGTACTTC	CASSLSVPRETQYF
-	TRBV11-3	TRBJ2-3	-	TGTGCCAGCAGCTTAGCACAGGTAGATACGCAGTATTTT	CASSLAQVDTQYF
-	TRBV6-5	TRBJ1-1	-	TGTGCCAGCAGTTACAACGGGGCTCCTGAAGCTTTCTTT	CASSYNGAPEAFF
-	TRBV7-2	TRBJ2-5	-	TGTGCCAGCAGCGGACAGCAATTCATTGGGGCCCAGTACTTC	CASSGQQFIGAQYF
TRBD2	TRBV5-1	TRBJ2-5	-	TGCGCCAGCAGCTTGGGACCCCTGACTAGCGGGCAAGAGACCCAGTACTTC	CASSLGPLTSGQETQYF
-	TRBV7-9	TRBJ1-1	many	TGTGCCAGCAGCTTAATGAGCGAGACTGAAGCTTTCTTT	CASSLMSETEAFF
TRBD1	TRBV5-1	TRBJ2-1	-	TGCGCCAGCAGCAGCCTTGAGGGGGCCGATGAGCAGTTCTTC	CASSSLEGADEQFF
-	TRBV18	TRBJ2-1	-	TGTGCCAGTTCCCGTGGGAGCCCCTCCTACAATGAGCAGTTCTTC	CASSRGSPSYNEQFF
-	TRBV7-3	TRBJ2-7	-	TGTGCCAGCAGCTTAAGCCCCTCGAGCTCCTACGAGCAGTACTTC	CASSLSPSSSYEQYF
TRBD1	TRBV6-5	TRBJ1-2	-	TGTGCCAGCAGCCGGGACAGGGGGATCGGTGGCTACACCTTC	CASSRDRGIGGYTF
-	TRBV5-1	TRBJ2-3	-	TGCGCCAGCAAATTCGGCCCTAGCACAGATACGCAGTATTTT	CASKFGPSTDTQYF
-	TRBV5-1	TRBJ2-3	-	TGCGCCAGCAGCTTGGGAGGGACAGATACGCAGTATTTT	CASSLGGTDTQYF
TRBD1	TRBV5-4	TRBJ1-6	-	TGTGCCAGCAGCCACGACAGGGACCAATCACCCCTCCACTTT	CASSHDRDQSPLHF
-	TRBV7-3	TRBJ1-2	-	TGTGCCAGCAGATTTAGCACGGGGAACTATGGCTACACCTTC	CASRFSTGNYGYTF
-	TRBV5-4	TRBJ2-7	-	TGTGCCAGCAGCTTGAGTATACAGGGAACGGGGTACGAGCAGTACTTC	CASSLSIQGTGYEQYF
-	TRBV6-5	TRBJ1-1	-	TGTGCCAGCAGTTACTCGTGGGCGGCCAACACTGAAGCTTTCTTT	CASSYSWAANTEAFF
-	TRBV7-3	TRBJ2-5	-	TGTGCCAGCAGTGGAGGATGGGAAGAGACCCAGTACTTC	CASSGGWEETQYF
-	TRBV7-9	TRBJ2-7	-	TGTGCCAGCAGCTTCTATCAGGCCACATCCTACGAGCAGTACTTC	CASSFYQATSYEQYF
-	TRBV6-5	TRBJ2-3	-	TGTGCCAGCAGTTCTGGATGGGCTTCCACAGATACGCAGTATTTT	CASSSGWASTDTQYF
-	TRBV7-7	TRBJ1-1	-	TGTGCCAGCAGCCACTCATTAGACAGTGAAGCTTTCTTT	CASSHSLDSEAFF
-	TRBV10-3	TRBJ2-5	few	TGTGCCATCAGTGATTCGTCCGAAGAGACCCAGTACTTC	CAISDSSEETQYF
-	TRBV28	TRBJ2-3	-	TGTGCCAGCAGTTTATCGGGGCCCAAGGCAGATACGCAGTATTTT	CASSLSGPKADTQYF
-	TRBV6-1	TRBJ1-1	-	TGTGCCAGCAGTGGGCAGCCGAACACTGAAGCTTTCTTT	CASSGQPNTEAFF
-	TRBV19	TRBJ2-3	few	TGTGCCAGTACCTCTCCGGGGGGCGGAGGCACAGATACGCAGTATTTT	CASTSPGGGGTDTQYF
-	TRBV10-3	TRBJ2-3	-	TGTGCCATCAGATTCTCAGATACGCAGTATTTT	CAIRFSDTQYF
TRBD1	TRBV29-1	TRBJ1-2	few	TGCAGCGTTGGACAGGGGAACTATGGCTACACCTTC	CSVGQGNYGYTF
-	TRBV2	TRBJ1-2	-	TGTGCCAGCAGGGAAGTTTTTAAGGGGGTCGACTATGGCTACACCTTC	CASREVFKGVDYGYTF
-	TRBV12-5	TRBJ1-1	medium-sized	TGTGCTAGTGGTTTGCCCCGGAGGGACACTGAAGCTTTCTTT	CASGLPRRDTEAFF
TRBD1	TRBV9	TRBJ2-7	-	TGTGCCAGCAGCTCCGGGACAGCCTATTTCTACGAGCAGTACTTC	CASSSGTAYFYEQYF
-	TRBV5-4	TRBJ1-6	-	TGTGCCAGCAGCACCCCCTCCGAGGGGAGTCATTCACCCCTCCACTTT	CASSTPSEGSHSPLHF
TRBD1	TRBV5-4	TRBJ1-2	-	TGTGCCAGCAGCTTCGGAGACAGGGCTCTTGGCTACACCTTC	CASSFGDRALGYTF
-	TRBV6-1	TRBJ2-2	-	TGTGCCAGCCAGTATGACGGGAACACCGGGGAGCTGTTTTTT	CASQYDGNTGELFF
-	TRBV2	TRBJ2-5	many	TGTGCCAGCAGTCCCTACTTGGCGCGTGAGACCCAGTACTTC	CASSPYLARETQYF
TRBD1	TRBV7-9	TRBJ2-7	-	TGTGCCAGCAGCTATTCCGGGACAGCCTACGAGCAGTACTTC	CASSYSGTAYEQYF